The rows below give T cell receptor beta chains drawn from one sample of a study of beta chain features in type 1 diabetes. Libraries were prepared by immunoSEQ multiplex PCR; TCRdb keeps only in-frame clonotypes and omits some of them. Seen here are about 160,000 clones, around 8.6% observed once, and the top ten hold around 0.5%. The specimen sequenced was central memory CD4+ T cells from blood. The receptors derive from a woman aged 18-29 years with type 1 diabetes. The conserved cysteine and the conserved F or W are not part of the CDR3 here. The D gene is left open where the match is weak.

J	D	V	CDR3
TRBJ2-3	NA	TRBV9	ASSVAAPDTQY
TRBJ2-7	NA	TRBV29-1	SAGAASYEQY
TRBJ1-2	TRBD1	TRBV30	AWSADRGYGYT
TRBJ1-1	NA	TRBV29-1	SVPRGGNTEAF
TRBJ1-1	TRBD1	TRBV7-9	ASSRTGGNTEAF
TRBJ2-3	NA	TRBV28	ASSLPPGSTDTQY
TRBJ2-1	TRBD1	TRBV11-2	ASSKQGNNEQF
TRBJ2-3	TRBD2	TRBV5-5	ASSPRTSGTGDTQY
TRBJ1-1	TRBD1	TRBV15	ATSRPWTGAGNTEAF
TRBJ2-7	NA	TRBV30	AWSPLGARDYEQY
TRBJ2-1	NA	TRBV19	ASSNRRNEQF
TRBJ1-2	TRBD1	TRBV28	ASRSDRGGGGYGYT
TRBJ2-7	TRBD1	TRBV28	ASRRGLGEYEQY
TRBJ1-2	NA	TRBV30	AWDIRNYGYT
TRBJ2-7	NA	TRBV4-3	ASSERTDSGQY
TRBJ1-3	NA	TRBV28	ASSLSHGLGNTIY
TRBJ2-3	TRBD2	TRBV11-2	ASNRHSGGAGDTQY
TRBJ2-2	NA	TRBV11-2	ASSLERQFGELF
TRBJ2-3	NA	TRBV28	ASIDVQYTDTQY
TRBJ2-3	NA	TRBV19	ASSIRGRGDTQY
TRBJ2-3	TRBD2	TRBV29-1	SVDGSGGARDTQY
TRBJ2-1	TRBD2	TRBV20-1	SALRGYEQF
TRBJ2-4	TRBD2	TRBV2	ASSTGLAGGLGNIQY
TRBJ1-4	NA	TRBV4-3	ASSQDWRPGEKLF
TRBJ2-7	TRBD2	TRBV13	ASSLRWTSGSYEQY
TRBJ2-3	NA	TRBV7-2	ASSTRLGNTDTQY
TRBJ2-4	NA	TRBV27	AVQPLFPKNIQY
TRBJ2-1	TRBD2	TRBV30	AWSVGAGGRGSYNEQF
TRBJ2-2	NA	TRBV7-8	ASSLRTGTNTGELF
TRBJ1-4	NA	TRBV15	ATLLRGATNEKLF
TRBJ1-5	TRBD1	TRBV30	AWSRGQGTQPQH
TRBJ2-2	TRBD1	TRBV5-6	ASSFIQGTGELF
TRBJ1-2	TRBD1	TRBV5-1	ASSPGQNSNYGYT
TRBJ2-5	TRBD1	TRBV5-6	ASSFLTGQEPQY
TRBJ1-1	NA	TRBV14	ASSHPSMNTEAF
TRBJ2-2	NA	TRBV5-1	ASSLAQTNTGELF
TRBJ1-2	NA	TRBV4-3	ASSRGSGGVNYGYT
TRBJ2-3	NA	TRBV15	ATSISSAGTQY
TRBJ2-2	NA	TRBV9	ASSLGQLNTGELF
TRBJ1-6	NA	TRBV14	ASSQVSSPLH
TRBJ1-5	TRBD1	TRBV6-6	ASRPPWAGGQPQH